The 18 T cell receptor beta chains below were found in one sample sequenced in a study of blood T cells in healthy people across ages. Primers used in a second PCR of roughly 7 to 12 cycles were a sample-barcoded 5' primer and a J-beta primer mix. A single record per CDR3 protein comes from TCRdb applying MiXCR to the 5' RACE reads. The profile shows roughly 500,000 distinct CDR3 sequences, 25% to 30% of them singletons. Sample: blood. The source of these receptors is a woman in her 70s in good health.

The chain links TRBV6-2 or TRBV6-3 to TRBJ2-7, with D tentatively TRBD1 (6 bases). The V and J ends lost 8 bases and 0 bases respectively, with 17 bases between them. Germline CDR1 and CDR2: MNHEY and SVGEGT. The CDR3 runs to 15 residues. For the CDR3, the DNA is TGTGCCAGCGATTCCGACAGGCTTAGCTCCTACGAGCAGTACTTC. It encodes CASDSDRLSSYEQYF.

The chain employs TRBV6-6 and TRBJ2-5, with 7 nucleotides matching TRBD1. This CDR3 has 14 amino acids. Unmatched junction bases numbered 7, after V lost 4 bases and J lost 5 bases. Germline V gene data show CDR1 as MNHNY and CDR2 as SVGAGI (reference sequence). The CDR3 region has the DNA TGTGCCAGCAGTTTCCGACAGGGTAGTGAGACCCAGTACTTC. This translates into CASSFRQGSETQYF.

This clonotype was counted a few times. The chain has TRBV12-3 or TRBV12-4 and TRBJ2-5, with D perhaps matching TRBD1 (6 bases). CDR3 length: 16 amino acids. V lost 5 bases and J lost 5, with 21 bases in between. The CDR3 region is CASSNDGTRSRETQYF. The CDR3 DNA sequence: TGTGCCAGCAGTAACGACGGGACACGTTCTAGGGAGACCCAGTACTTC.

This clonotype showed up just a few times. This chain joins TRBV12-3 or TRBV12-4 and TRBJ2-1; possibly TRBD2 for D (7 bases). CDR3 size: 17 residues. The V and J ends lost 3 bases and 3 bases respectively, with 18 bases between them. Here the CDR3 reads CASSFQGRGRGYNEQFF. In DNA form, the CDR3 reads TGTGCCAGCAGTTTTCAGGGGCGGGGGAGGGGCTACAATGAGCAGTTCTTC.

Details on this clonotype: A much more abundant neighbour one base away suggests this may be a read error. CDR3 coding DNA: TGTGACAGCAGTTACTCCTGGGTTGGGGCCAACGTCCTGACTTTC. It codes for CDSSYSWVGANVLTF. The gene calls are TRBV6-5 and TRBJ2-6; D not certain. There are 15 residues in the CDR3. Looked up from germline, CDR1 is MNHEY and CDR2 is SVGAGI.

Here the CDR3 DNA reads TGCAGTGCTCCCTCGGGAGCTAGCGGGGGCTCGAACACCGGGGAGCTGTTTTTT. Amino acids: CSAPSGASGGSNTGELFF. This chain uses TRBV20-1 with TRBJ2-2, with 10 bases identical to TRBD2. Germline CDR1 reads DFQATT; CDR2 reads SNEGSKA (reference sequence). This CDR3 region has 18 residues. The J segment lost 0 bases and the V segment lost 5 bases, leaving 12 bases of the junction unmatched.

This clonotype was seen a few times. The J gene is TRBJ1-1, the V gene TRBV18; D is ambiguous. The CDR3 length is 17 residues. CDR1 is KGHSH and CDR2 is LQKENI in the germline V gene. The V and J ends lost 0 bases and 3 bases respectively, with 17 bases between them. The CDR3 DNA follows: TGTGCCAGCTCACCACCGGAAATTGAGTTCCGGGACACTGAAGCTTTCTTT. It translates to CASSPPEIEFRDTEAFF.

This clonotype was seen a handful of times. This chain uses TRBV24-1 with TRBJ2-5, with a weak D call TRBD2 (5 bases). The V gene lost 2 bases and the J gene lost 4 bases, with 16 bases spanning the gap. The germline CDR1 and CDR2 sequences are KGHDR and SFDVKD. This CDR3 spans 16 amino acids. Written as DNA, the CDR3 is TGTGCCACCAGTGATTCGAGTGCTCGCGGAGGAGAGACCCAGTACTTC. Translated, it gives CATSDSSARGGETQYF.

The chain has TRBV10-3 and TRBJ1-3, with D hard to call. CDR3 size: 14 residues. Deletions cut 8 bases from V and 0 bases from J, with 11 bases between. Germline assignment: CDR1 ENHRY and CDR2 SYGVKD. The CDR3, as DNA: TGTGCCATCTCCGAACAGCGCTCTGGAAACACCATATATTTT. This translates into CAISEQRSGNTIYF.

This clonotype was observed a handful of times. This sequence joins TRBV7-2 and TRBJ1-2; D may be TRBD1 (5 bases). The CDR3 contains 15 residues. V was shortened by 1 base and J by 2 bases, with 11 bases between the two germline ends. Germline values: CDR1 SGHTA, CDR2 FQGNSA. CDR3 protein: CASSLGGGGNYGYTF. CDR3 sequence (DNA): TGTGCCAGCAGCTTAGGGGGGGGAGGGAACTATGGCTACACCTTC.

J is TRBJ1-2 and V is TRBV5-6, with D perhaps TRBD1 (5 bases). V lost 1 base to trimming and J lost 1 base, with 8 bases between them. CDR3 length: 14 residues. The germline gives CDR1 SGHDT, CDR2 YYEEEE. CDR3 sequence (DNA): TGTGCCAGCAGCTTGATAAGGGGTAACTATGGCTACACCTTC. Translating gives CASSLIRGNYGYTF.

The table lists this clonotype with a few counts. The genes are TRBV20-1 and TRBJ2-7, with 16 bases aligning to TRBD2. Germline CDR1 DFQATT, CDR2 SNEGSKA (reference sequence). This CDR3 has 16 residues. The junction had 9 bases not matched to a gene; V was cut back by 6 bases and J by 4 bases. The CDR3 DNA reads TGCAGTGCCCTGCCCGGGACTAGCGGGGGGGCGTACGAGCAGTACTTC. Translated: CSALPGTSGGAYEQYF.

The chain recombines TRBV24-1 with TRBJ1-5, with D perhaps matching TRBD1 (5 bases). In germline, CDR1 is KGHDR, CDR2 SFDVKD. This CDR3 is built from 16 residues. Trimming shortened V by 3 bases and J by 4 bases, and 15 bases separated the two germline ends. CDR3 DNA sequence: TGTGCCACCAGTGATCGTAAGACAGTAGTTAATCAGCCCCAGCATTTT. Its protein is CATSDRKTVVNQPQHF.

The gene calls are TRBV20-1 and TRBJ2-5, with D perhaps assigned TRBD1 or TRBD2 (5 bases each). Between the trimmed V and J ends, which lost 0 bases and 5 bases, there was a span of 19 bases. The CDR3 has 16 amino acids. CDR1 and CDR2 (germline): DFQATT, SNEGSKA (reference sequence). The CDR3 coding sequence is TGCAGTGCTAGAGATTCATTTCGAGGGGTGCGGGAGACCCAGTACTTC. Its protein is CSARDSFRGVRETQYF.

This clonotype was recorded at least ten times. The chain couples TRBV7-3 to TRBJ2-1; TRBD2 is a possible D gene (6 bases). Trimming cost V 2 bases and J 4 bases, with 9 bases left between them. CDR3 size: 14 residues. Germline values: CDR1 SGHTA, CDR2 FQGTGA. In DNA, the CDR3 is TGTGCCAGCAGCTTACGCGGGGCATACAATGAGCAGTTCTTC. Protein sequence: CASSLRGAYNEQFF.

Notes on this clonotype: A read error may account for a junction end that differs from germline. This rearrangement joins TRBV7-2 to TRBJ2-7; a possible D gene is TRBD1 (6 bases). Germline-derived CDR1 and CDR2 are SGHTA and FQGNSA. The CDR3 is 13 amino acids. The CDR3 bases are TGTGCCAACAGCTTCGGACAGTCCTACGAGCAGTACTTC. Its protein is CANSFGQSYEQYF.

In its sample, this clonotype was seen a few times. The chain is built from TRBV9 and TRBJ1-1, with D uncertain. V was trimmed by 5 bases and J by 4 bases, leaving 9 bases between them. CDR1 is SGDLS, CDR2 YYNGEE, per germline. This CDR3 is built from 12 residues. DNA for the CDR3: TGTGCCAGCAGTCCCCCCTCCACTGAAGCTTTCTTT. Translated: CASSPPSTEAFF.

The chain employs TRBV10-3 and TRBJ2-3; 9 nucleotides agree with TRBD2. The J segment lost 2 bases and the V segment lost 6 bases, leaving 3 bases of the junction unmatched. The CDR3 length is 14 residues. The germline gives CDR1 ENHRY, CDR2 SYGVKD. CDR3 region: CAISPGLATDTQYF. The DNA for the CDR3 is TGTGCCATCAGCCCGGGACTAGCCACAGATACGCAGTATTTT.